This T cell receptor (beta chain) was profiled in a study of T cell responses to AZD1222 COVID-19 vaccine. Study-wide findings and caveats: Spike-wide coverage was observed for vaccine-associated CD4 TCRs, with dominant responses at 160-218 and 743-854. It was only after the peak T cell response that any repertoires were sampled. At study baseline, merely six AZD1222 recipients were seropositive.

On this clone itself: As yet, its antigen is unknown.

Libraries were prepared by immunoSEQ multiplex PCR; TCRdb keeps only in-frame clonotypes and omits some of them. The sample comprises roughly 67,000 clones, around 89% of which are singletons, and around 30% rests with the top ten. The CDR3 is 15 residues long. V lost 6 bases to trimming and J lost 4 bases, with 18 bases between them. Germline CDR1 and CDR2: MDHEN and SYDVKM. The J gene is TRBJ1-2, the V gene TRBV28; D is perhaps TRBD1 (6 bases). The clonotype originates from an adult who received the AZD1222 COVID-19 vaccine. The specimen comprised peripheral blood, sampled 28 days after the second AZD1222 dose. Here the CDR3 DNA reads TGTGCCAGCAGACCCCGACAGGCCAACTCCTATGGCTACACCTTC. It encodes CASRPRQANSYGYTF.